This TCR beta chain was identified in a study of cytomegalovirus exposure and HLA in healthy donors. General study points: Association of a missense DCLRE1C variant with TCR beta V- and J-gene trimming was reported in a later analysis. Roughly uniform sequencing depth across donors was assumed, possibly incorrectly.

In germline, CDR1 is SGHRS, CDR2 YFSETQ. Trimming removed 0 bases at V and 1 base at J, with 7 bases between. The CDR3 is made up of 14 amino acids. Note on this clone: No antigen is known for it.

It was with 60 Vbeta and 13 Jbeta primers that the PCR ran. Assay: immunoSEQ multiplex PCR; the TCRdb copy retains only in-frame clones and omits some. The sample has 100,000 or so clones; around 86% are singletons. Everyone who donated was a healthy bone marrow donor. This clonotype originated in a man aged 30 to 39 in good health and CMV-seropositive. The V call is TRBV5-1, the J call TRBJ1-1; unclear D gene. The material sequenced was PBMCs. The DNA of the CDR3 is TGCGCCAGCAGCTTGGCGTGGCAGAACACTGAAGCTTTCTTT. As protein: CASSLAWQNTEAFF.